The present T cell receptor beta chain was sequenced within a study of blood T cell repertoires in COVID-19. Study-wide context: The United States, Italy and Spain supplied acute and convalescent COVID-19 samples.

This CDR3 comprises 14 residues. Losses at the gene ends were 5 bases for V and 7 bases for J; bases not matched to a gene: 10. The germline gives CDR1 LNHDA, CDR2 SQIVND (reference sequence). Here immunoSEQ multiplex PCR was the method, and the copy in TCRdb shows in-frame clones only, minus some. The sample has around 320,000 clones, around 91% seen once; the top ten hold around 4.5%. Enrollees, 18 to 89 years old, lived in fewer than 25 US areas. The specimen sequenced was PBMCs or T cells enriched from blood (not recorded which). The gene calls are TRBV19 and TRBJ2-7; 8 positions agree with TRBD1. This receptor was obtained from a woman younger than 30 with acute COVID-19. The CDR3 DNA reads TGTGCCAGTAGTCTCCGGGACAGGCCTATGGAGCAGTACTTC. Translation: CASSLRDRPMEQYF.